Presented here are 7 T cell receptor beta chains from one specimen sequenced in a study of shared clonotypes between healthy human individuals. Assay used: immunoSEQ multiplex PCR; TCRdb lists only in-frame clones, some missing. The data show 2,500,000 or so clones, with more than 90% seen just once and over 0.12% held by the top ten. Sequencing was done on a sample of naive CD4+ T cells sorted from blood. The subset: CD45RA+ positively selected. The receptor set was obtained from a man in his late teens or twenties in good health.

The CDR3 loop reads CASHRQGSSYEQYF. As DNA, the CDR3 is TGTGCCAGCCATCGACAGGGGAGCTCCTACGAGCAGTACTTC. V is TRBV19 and J is TRBJ2-7; 8 bases are a match to TRBD1. Losses at the gene ends were 9 bases for V and 0 bases for J; bases not matched to a gene: 7. The V gene's germline CDR1 is LNHDA and CDR2 SQIVND (reference sequence). The CDR3 sequence is 14 residues long.

This clone has only one observation. This chain joins TRBV30 and TRBJ2-7, with 10 bases fitting TRBD2. The V gene end was trimmed by 1 base and the J gene end by 0 bases; junction bases not matched to a gene: 9. The CDR3 spans 17 residues. Germline V lookup: CDR1 GTSNPN, CDR2 SVGIG (reference sequence). Here the CDR3 DNA reads TGTGCCTGGAGTGGAACTAGCGGGGCTACTTACTCCTACGAGCAGTACTTC. Protein product: CAWSGTSGATYSYEQYF.

The chain combines TRBV7-3 with TRBJ2-3, with TRBD2 as a possible D gene (6 bases). Germline CDR1 SGHTA, CDR2 FQGTGA. The CDR3 sequence is 14 residues long. Trimming removed 2 bases from V and 2 bases from J, with 8 bases in between. CDR3 in DNA: TGTGCCAGCAGCTTACGGACTACCACAGATACGCAGTATTTT. It encodes CASSLRTTTDTQYF.

Comments on this clone: The same CDR3 arises from other DNA sequences in this sample as well. The rearrangement uses TRBV30 and TRBJ2-7; 7 nucleotides agree with TRBD1. V shed 2 bases, J shed 1 base, and the junction held 2 bases outside the gene matches. From germline, CDR1 is GTSNPN and CDR2 SVGIG (reference sequence). The CDR3 spans 13 residues. Here the CDR3 DNA reads TGTGCCTGGAGTAGGGACAGATCCTACGAGCAGTACTTC. This codes for CAWSRDRSYEQYF.

The gene calls are TRBV27 and TRBJ2-3; TRBD2 matches at 12 bases. This CDR3 spans 18 amino acids. The germline V gene encodes CDR1 MNHEY and CDR2 SMNVEV (reference sequence). Trimming removed 6 bases from V and 1 base from J; junction bases left unmatched: 11. The CDR3 sequence: CASSRTSGVSLRTDTQYF. CDR3 coding DNA: TGTGCCAGCAGCCGGACTAGCGGGGTCAGCCTCCGCACAGATACGCAGTATTTT.

The rearrangement links TRBV14 to TRBJ1-5; D call uncertain. This CDR3 has 15 residues. Per germline, CDR1 SGHDN and CDR2 FVKESK. The V and J ends lost 4 bases and 4 bases respectively, with 14 bases between them. The CDR3 coding sequence is TGTGCCAGCAGCCTATTATTCGACCGGAATCAGCCCCAGCATTTT. This translates into CASSLLFDRNQPQHF.

This clone appeared once. The chain combines TRBV6-5 with TRBJ1-1; D ambiguous. V lost 6 bases and J lost 3, with 8 bases in between. CDR3 length: 12 residues. CDR1 and CDR2 from the germline V gene are MNHEY and SVGAGI. CDR3 sequence reads: CASRTWDTEAFF. The CDR3 DNA sequence: TGTGCCAGCAGGACCTGGGACACTGAAGCTTTCTTT.